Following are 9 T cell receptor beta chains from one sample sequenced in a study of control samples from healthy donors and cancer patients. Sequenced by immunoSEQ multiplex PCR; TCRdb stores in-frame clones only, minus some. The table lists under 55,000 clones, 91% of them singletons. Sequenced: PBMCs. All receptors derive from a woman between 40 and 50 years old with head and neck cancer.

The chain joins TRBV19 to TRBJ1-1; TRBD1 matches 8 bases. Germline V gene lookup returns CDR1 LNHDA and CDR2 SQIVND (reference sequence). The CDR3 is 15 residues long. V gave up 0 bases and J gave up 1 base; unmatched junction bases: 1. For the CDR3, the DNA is TGTGCCAGTAGTATAGATGGGACAGGGAACACTGAAGCTTTCTTT. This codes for CASSIDGTGNTEAFF.

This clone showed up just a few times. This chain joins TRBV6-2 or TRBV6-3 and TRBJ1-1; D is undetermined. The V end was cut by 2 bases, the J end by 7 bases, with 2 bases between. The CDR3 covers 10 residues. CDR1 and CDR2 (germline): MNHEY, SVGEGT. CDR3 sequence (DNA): TGTGCCAGCAGTTACGTTGAAGCTTTCTTT. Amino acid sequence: CASSYVEAFF.

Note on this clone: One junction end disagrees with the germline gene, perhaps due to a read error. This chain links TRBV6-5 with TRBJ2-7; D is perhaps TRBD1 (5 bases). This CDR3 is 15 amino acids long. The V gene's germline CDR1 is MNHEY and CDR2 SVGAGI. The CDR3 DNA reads TGTGCCAGCAGTGACTCTTTCGACAGCTCCTACGAGCAGTACTTC. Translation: CASSDSFDSSYEQYF.

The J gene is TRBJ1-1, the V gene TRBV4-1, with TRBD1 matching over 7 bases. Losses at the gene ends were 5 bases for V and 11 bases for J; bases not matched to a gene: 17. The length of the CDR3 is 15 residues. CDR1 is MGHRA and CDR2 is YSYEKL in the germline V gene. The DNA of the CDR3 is TGCGCCAGCAGCTCAACCGGGACAGCCACGTTGTGGGCTTTCTTT. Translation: CASSSTGTATLWAFF.

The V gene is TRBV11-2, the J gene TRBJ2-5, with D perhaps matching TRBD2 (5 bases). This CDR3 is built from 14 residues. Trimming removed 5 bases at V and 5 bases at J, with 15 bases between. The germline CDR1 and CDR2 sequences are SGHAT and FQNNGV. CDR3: CASSLGSTRETQYF. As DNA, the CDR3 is TGTGCCAGCAGCCTAGGGAGTACCCGGGAGACCCAGTACTTC.

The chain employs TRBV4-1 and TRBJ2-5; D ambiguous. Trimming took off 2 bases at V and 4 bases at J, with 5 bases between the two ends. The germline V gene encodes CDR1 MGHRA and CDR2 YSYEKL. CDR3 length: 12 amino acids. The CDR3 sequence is CASSQPGETQYF. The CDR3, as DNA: TGCGCCAGCAGCCAACCCGGAGAGACCCAGTACTTC.

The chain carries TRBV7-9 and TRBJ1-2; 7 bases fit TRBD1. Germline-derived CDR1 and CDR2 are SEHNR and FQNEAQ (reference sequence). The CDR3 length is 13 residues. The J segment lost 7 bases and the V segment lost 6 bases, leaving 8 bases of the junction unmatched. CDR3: CASSPGTERGYTF. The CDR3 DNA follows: TGTGCCAGCAGTCCCGGGACAGAGCGTGGCTACACCTTC.

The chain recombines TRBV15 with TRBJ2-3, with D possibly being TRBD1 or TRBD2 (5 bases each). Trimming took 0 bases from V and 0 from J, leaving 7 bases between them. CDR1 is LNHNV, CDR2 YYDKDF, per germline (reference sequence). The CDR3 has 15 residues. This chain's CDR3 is CATSRDGGSTDTQYF. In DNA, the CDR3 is TGTGCCACCAGCAGAGATGGGGGAAGCACAGATACGCAGTATTTT.

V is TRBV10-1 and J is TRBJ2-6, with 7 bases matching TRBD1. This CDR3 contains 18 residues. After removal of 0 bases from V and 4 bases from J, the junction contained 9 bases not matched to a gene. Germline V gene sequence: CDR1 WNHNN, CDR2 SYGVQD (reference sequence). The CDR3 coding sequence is TGCGCCAGCAGTGAGTCGACCTTACAGGGGAAGGGGGCCAACGTCCTGACTTTC. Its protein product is CASSESTLQGKGANVLTF.